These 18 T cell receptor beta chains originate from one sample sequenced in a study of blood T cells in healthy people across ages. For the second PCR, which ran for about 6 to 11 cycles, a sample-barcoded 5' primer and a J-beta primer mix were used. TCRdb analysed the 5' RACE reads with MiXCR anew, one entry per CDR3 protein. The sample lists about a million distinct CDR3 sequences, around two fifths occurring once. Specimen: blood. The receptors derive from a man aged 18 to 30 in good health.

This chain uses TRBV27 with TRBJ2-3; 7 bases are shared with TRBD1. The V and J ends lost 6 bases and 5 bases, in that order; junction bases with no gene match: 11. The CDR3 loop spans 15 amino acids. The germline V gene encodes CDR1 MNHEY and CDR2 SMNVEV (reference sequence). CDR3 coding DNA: TGTGCCAGCAGATCCACGGGACAGCGCGTAGATACGCAGTATTTT. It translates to CASRSTGQRVDTQYF.

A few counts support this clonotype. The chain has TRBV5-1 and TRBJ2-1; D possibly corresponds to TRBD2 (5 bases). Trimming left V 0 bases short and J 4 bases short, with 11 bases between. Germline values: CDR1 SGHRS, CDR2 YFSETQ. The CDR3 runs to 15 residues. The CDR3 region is CASSLARESYNEQFF. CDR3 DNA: TGCGCCAGCAGCTTGGCACGGGAAAGTTACAATGAGCAGTTCTTC.

CDR3 coding DNA: TGTGCCATCAGTGAGTCGTTGGGCGCCCAGGGGACTAGCGGGAACATTCAGTACTTC. Its translation is CAISESLGAQGTSGNIQYF. This chain joins TRBV10-3 and TRBJ2-5, with TRBD2 identical over 12 bases. The closer fit of TRBJ2-4 to the DNA end suggests the J call may be wrong. This CDR3 region has 19 residues. Germline-derived CDR1 and CDR2 are ENHRY and SYGVKD.

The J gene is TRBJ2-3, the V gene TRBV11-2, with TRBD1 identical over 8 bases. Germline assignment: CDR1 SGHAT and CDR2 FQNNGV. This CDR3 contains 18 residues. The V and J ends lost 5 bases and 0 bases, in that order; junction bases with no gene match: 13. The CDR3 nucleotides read TGTGCCAGCAGCATCATCACCGCAGGGGGCGTTAGCACAGATACGCAGTATTTT. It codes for CASSIITAGGVSTDTQYF.

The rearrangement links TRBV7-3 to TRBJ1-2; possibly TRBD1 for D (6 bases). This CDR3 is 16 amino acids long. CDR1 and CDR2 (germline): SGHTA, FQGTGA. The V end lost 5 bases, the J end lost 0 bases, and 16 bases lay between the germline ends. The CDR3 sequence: CASSAYDRTSNYGYTF. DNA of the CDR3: TGTGCCAGCAGCGCTTACGACAGGACTTCTAACTATGGCTACACCTTC.

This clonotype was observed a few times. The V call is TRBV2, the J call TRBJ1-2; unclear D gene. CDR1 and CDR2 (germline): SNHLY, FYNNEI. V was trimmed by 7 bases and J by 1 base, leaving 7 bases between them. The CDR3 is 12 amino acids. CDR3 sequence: CASNEGNYGYTF. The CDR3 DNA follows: TGTGCCAGCAATGAGGGTAACTATGGCTACACCTTC.

CDR3 sequence (DNA): TGTGCCAGCAGCGCGACAGGGGGCGGAAGCACAGATACGCAGTATTTT. This encodes CASSATGGGSTDTQYF. The rearrangement uses TRBV7-2 and TRBJ2-3; 10 bases fit TRBD1. Germline lookup yields CDR1 SGHTA and CDR2 FQGNSA. The CDR3 runs to 16 residues. Unmatched junction bases numbered 5, after V lost 5 bases and J lost 0 bases. Full variable domain (remainder filled in from reference TRBV7-2 and TRBJ2-3): GAGVSQSPSNKVTEKGKDVELRCDPISGHTALYWYRQSLGQGLEFLIYFQGNSAPDKSGLPSDRFSAERTGGSVSTLTIQRTQQEDSAVYLCASSATGGGSTDTQYFGPGTRLTVL.

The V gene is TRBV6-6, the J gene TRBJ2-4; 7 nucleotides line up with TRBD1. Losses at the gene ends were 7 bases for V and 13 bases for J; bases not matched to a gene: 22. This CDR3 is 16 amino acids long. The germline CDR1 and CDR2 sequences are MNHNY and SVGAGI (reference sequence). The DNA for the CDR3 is TGTGCCAGCACCCCTGGTCAGGGGGTATCCTACAATGAGCAGTACTTC. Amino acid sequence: CASTPGQGVSYNEQYF.

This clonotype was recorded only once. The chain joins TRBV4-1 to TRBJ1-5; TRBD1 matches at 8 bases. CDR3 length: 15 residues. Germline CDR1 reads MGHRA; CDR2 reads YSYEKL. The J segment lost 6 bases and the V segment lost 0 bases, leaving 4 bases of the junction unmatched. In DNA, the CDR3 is TGCGCCAGCAGCCAAGAGACAGGGGTTGGTCAGCCCCAGCATTTT. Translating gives CASSQETGVGQPQHF.

CDR3 loop: CASSQGYSNEQFF. The CDR3 DNA sequence: TGTGCCAGCAGCCAAGGTTACAGTAATGAGCAGTTCTTC. This chain joins TRBV3-1 and TRBJ2-1; D is undetermined. V lost 1 base and J 7 bases, leaving 8 bases between the germline ends. CDR3 size: 13 residues. In germline, CDR1 is LGHDT, CDR2 YNNKEL (reference sequence).

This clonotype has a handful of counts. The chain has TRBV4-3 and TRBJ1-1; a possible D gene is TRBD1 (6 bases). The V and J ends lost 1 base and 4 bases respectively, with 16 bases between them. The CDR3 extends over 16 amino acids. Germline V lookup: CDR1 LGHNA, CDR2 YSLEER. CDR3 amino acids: CASSQVIQGGGTEAFF. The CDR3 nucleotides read TGCGCCAGCAGCCAAGTTATACAGGGTGGGGGCACTGAAGCTTTCTTT.

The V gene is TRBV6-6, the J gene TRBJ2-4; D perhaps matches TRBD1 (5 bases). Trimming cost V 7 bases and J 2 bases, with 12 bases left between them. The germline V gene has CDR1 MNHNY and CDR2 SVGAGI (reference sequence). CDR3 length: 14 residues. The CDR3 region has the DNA TGTGCCAGCACCCAAGGGGATCCCAAAAACATTCAGTACTTC. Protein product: CASTQGDPKNIQYF.

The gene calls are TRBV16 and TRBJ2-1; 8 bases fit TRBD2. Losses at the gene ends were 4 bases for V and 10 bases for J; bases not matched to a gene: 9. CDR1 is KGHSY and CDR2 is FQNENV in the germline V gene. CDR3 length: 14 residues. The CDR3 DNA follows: TGTGCCAGCAGCCGACGGGGGGGTTTGTGGGAGCAGTTCTTC. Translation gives CASSRRGGLWEQFF.

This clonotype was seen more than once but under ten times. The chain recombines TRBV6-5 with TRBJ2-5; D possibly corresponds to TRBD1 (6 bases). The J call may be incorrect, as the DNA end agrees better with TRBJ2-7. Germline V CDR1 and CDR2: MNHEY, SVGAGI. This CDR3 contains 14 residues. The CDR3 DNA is TGTGCCAGCAGAGGGATACAGGGTTCCTACGAGCAGTACTTC. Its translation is CASRGIQGSYEQYF.

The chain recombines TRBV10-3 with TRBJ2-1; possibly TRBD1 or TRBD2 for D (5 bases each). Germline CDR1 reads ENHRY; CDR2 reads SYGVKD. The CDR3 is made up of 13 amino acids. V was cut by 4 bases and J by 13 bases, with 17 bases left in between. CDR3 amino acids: CAISVSGQETQFF. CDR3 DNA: TGTGCCATCAGTGTAAGCGGACAAGAGACCCAGTTCTTC.

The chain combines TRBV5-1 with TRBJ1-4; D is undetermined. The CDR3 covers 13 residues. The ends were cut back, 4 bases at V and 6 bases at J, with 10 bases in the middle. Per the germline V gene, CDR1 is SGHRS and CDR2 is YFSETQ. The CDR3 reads CASSREDHEKLFF. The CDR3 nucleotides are TGCGCCAGCAGCCGGGAGGATCATGAAAAACTGTTTTTT.

CDR3 sequence reads: CSARVQGQVTLASTDTQYF. The CDR3 DNA reads as TGCAGTGCTAGAGTTCAGGGACAGGTGACCCTAGCTAGCACAGATACGCAGTATTTT. This chain links TRBV20-1 with TRBJ2-3; 8 bases agree with TRBD1. Germline loops: CDR1 DFQATT, CDR2 SNEGSKA (reference sequence). V gave up 1 base and J gave up 0 bases; unmatched junction bases: 15. The CDR3 runs 19 residues.

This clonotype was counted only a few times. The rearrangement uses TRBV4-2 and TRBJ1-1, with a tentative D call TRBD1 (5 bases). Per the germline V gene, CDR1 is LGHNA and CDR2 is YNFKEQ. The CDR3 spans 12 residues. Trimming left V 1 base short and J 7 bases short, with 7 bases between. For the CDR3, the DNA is TGTGCCAGCAGCCAAGTGACAGATGAAGCTTTCTTT. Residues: CASSQVTDEAFF.